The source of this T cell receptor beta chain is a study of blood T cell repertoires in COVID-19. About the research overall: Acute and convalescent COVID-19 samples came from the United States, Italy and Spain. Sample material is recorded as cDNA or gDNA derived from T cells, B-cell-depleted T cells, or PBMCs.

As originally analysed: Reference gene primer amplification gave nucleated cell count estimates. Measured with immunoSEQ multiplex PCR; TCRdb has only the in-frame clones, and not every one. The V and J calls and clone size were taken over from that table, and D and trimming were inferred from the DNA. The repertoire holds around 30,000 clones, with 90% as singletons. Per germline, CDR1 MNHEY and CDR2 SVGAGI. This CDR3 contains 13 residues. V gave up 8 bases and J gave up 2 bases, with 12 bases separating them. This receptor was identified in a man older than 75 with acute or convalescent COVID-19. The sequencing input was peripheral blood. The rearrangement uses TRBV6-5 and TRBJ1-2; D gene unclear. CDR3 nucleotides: TGTGCCAGCGAGGTCAGAGAGAACTATGGCTACACCTTC. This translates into CASEVRENYGYTF.